This record looks at one TCR beta chain sequence and its context. V lost 0 bases and J lost 4; bases outside the gene matches: 9. The CDR3 contains 18 residues. The germline V gene has CDR1 SGDLS and CDR2 YYNGEE. In the authors' methods: Reference gene primer amplification gave estimated nucleated cell counts. The table came from immunoSEQ multiplex PCR; TCRdb's copy has only in-frame clones and leaves some out. The DNA was the basis for D and trimming; V, J and clone size are from that table. The sample contains about 66,000 clones, approximately 79% of which appear only once. These data originate in a study of blood T cell repertoires in COVID-19. The overall study: COVID-19 samples from acute and convalescent phases originated in the United States, Italy and Spain. T cells, B-cell-depleted T cells, or PBMCs provided the cDNA or gDNA that served as material.

Sequenced material: peripheral blood. This clonotype was sampled from a man in his sixties with acute or convalescent COVID-19. The chain links TRBV9 to TRBJ2-1; 11 bases align to TRBD1. In DNA, the CDR3 is TGTGCCAGCAGCGTAGCTGGACAGGGGGCCCCTCCTTACAATGAGCAGTTCTTC. Translation: CASSVAGQGAPPYNEQFF. The full variable domain, rest sourced from reference TRBV9 and TRBJ2-1, is DSGVTQTPKHLITATGQRVTLRCSPRSGDLSVYWYQQSLDQGLQFLIQYYNGEERAKGNILERFSAQQFPDLHSELNLSSLELGDSALYFCASSVAGQGAPPYNEQFFGPGTRLTVL.